This entry describes one T cell receptor (beta chain). The data belong to a study of blood T cell repertoires in COVID-19. The Seattle site enrolled patients during active infection and followed them longitudinally. V shed 7 bases and J 1 base; nucleotides not matched to a gene: 5. CDR1 MNHEY and CDR2 SVGAGI come from the germline V gene. The CDR3 length is 15 residues. Measured with immunoSEQ multiplex PCR; TCRdb has only the in-frame clones, and not every one. The sample lists roughly 330,000 clones; roughly 87% were seen once. This chain links TRBV6-5 with TRBJ2-3, with 10 bases aligning to TRBD2. The sample taken for sequencing was peripheral blood. The TCR was taken from a man aged 25 to 40 with COVID-19, enrolled during active disease. The CDR3 protein is CASTGGLARTDTQYF. In DNA, the CDR3 is TGTGCCAGCACGGGGGGACTAGCGCGCACAGATACGCAGTATTTT.